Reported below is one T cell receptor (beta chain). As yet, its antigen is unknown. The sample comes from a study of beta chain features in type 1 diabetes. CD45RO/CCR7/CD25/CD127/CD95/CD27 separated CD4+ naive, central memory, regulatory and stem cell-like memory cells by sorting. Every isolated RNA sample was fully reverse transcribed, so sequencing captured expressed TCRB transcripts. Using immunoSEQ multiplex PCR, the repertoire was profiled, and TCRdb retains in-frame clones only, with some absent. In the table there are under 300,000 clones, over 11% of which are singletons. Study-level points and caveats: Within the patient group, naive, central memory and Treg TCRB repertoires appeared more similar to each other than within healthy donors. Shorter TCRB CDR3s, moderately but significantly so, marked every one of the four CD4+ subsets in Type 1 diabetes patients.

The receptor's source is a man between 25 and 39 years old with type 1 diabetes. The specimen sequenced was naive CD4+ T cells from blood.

The CDR3 DNA is TGTGCCAGCAGCCAGGGCCTAGCGGGAGTGGAGCAGTACTTC. Translation gives CASSQGLAGVEQYF. The genes are TRBV7-9 and TRBJ2-7, with 10 nucleotides matching TRBD2. The CDR3 is made up of 14 amino acids. V was clipped by 5 bases and J by 7 bases; unmatched bases: 8. CDR1 SEHNR and CDR2 FQNEAQ come from the germline V gene (reference sequence).